Included here is one T cell receptor (beta chain) sequence, with context. The sample comes from a study of T cells in Graves' hyperthyroidism and ophthalmopathy. Stability of Graves' hyperthyroidism was defined as absent ophthalmopathy progression within 18 months. It was RNA transcripts that yielded the amplified TCR beta CDR3 regions. HTBI primers were employed in a first-round RT-PCR of the TCR CDR3. TCRdb fed the multiplex PCR reads into MiXCR, producing one record per CDR3 protein. The sample includes about 340,000 distinct CDR3 sequences, 21% of them seen just once. The source is a woman aged 50 to 65 with Graves' hyperthyroidism. Sequencing input: blood.

For the CDR3, the DNA is TGTGCCAGCAGTCTGGGGCACAATTCACCCCTCCACTTT. Translated: CASSLGHNSPLHF. The chain recombines TRBV28 with TRBJ1-6; tentative D call: TRBD1 (5 bases). The V and J ends lost 5 bases and 7 bases respectively, with 9 bases between them. CDR1 and CDR2 from the germline V gene are MDHEN and SYDVKM. This CDR3 contains 13 residues.